This TCR beta chain was sequenced during a study of blood T cell repertoires in COVID-19 (dated by TCRdb to about 2020). In terms of the full investigation: Samples from collaborators originated in the United States, Italy and Spain and spanned both the acute and convalescent phases of COVID-19. Samples were obtained from the ongoing ImmuneRACE study (first 160 participants) and from some 1,300 subjects provided by 6 global collaborators. The material from the prospective study consisted of cDNA or gDNA derived from T cells, B-cell-depleted T cells, or PBMCs. The sample metadata nearly always contained a de-identified subject ID, COVID-19 status, age in years and sex. Where available, HLA class I and class II types were obtained from metadata supplied by the sample provider rather than from assay-based typing. The repertoires were released in a freely available public database intended as a resource for research on the immune response to SARS-CoV-2. Deeply sampled blood TCRbeta repertoires from subjects exposed to, actively infected with, or recovered from COVID-19 were included in the dataset.

TCRbeta CDR3 regions were amplified from genomic DNA using the immunoSEQ Assay, a bias-controlled multiplex PCR. On the study's bioinformatics: Within the assay, amplification of reference gene primers was used to estimate how many nucleated cells each sample contained. To quantify the absolute abundance of each unique TCRbeta CDR3 rearrangement, sequence reads were collapsed and filtered. For each sample, productive Simpson clonality was calculated by taking the square root of Simpson's diversity index across productive rearrangements. TCRdb retrieved this table from immuneACCESS and kept in-frame rearrangements only. Not all clones are present; in checked studies, unresolved V genes account for under half, and no reason is known for the remainder. Clonal size and the V and J genes are those of that table, whereas D and trimming came from the DNA. This sample lists some 130,000 clones; around 90% were detected once. The ten most abundant clones make up approximately 4.6% of the sample.

CDR1 LNHDA and CDR2 SQIVND are derived from the germline V gene (reference sequence). V gives up 2 bases and J gives up 1 base, and the segment between their germline ends measures 5 bases. The CDR3 goes from the cysteine to the phenylalanine over 13 residues. Here the CDR3 DNA is all that survives: 39 bases in frame from base 1. Worth noting for this clone: The antigen it binds to is not known. No qualities accompany the bases; no much larger clone lies one base away.

In Seattle, one collaborating source enrolled patients while the infection was active and tracked those patients longitudinally over the course of disease. The collaborating institutions used their own protocols to collect whole blood in K2EDTA tubes. For TCRbeta analysis, collaborators shipped samples as frozen whole blood, isolated PBMCs, or DNA extracted from either of those sample types. Results and caveats for the whole study, not just this receptor: Clinical and demographic metadata were provided uncurated, with the amount varying by source and participant.

The V and J segments used are TRBV19 and TRBJ1-1; the D segment cannot be called with confidence. The sequencing sample was made of peripheral blood. The receptor was derived from a man in his 60s with COVID-19, enrolled during active disease. The DNA reads as follows: TGTGCCAGTAGTATACAGGAGAACACTGAAGCTTTCTTT. Its product reads: CASSIQENTEAFF.